The 24 T cell receptor beta chains given below trace back to one sample, sequenced in a study of long-term antiretroviral therapy in people with HIV (dated by TCRdb to 2021 to 2024). Sequencing of the TRB variable region was done with the immunoSEQ hsTCRB v3.0 assay at survey level resolution. The table comes from immuneACCESS by way of TCRdb, which keeps in-frame sequences with V and J called. Part of the clones is missing from these tables; in studies checked, under half for an unresolved V gene and the rest for unknown reasons. Within this sample are about 32,000 clones, with 95% to 98% of them counted one time only. Jointly, the top ten make up about 1.9% of the sample. Here the sequenced sample was unsorted PBMCs, taken 7.6 years after starting antiretroviral therapy. Every receptor here comes from a man aged 25-45 years with HIV.

DNA for the CDR3: TGCAGCGCAAAGGGACAGGGAAACACTGAAGCTTTCTTT. It translates to CSAKGQGNTEAFF. The chain carries TRBV29-1 and TRBJ1-1; TRBD1 aligns across 9 bases. From germline, CDR1 is SQVTM and CDR2 ANQGSEA. The CDR3 loop spans 13 amino acids. J was trimmed by 2 bases and V by 7 bases; bases with no gene match: 5.

The chain carries TRBV6-6 and TRBJ1-1; unclear D gene. Germline-derived CDR1 and CDR2 are MNHNY and SVGAGI (reference sequence). The CDR3 has 11 residues. V gave up 6 bases and J gave up 0 bases, with 2 bases separating them. CDR3 amino acids: CASRMNTEAFF. The DNA for the CDR3 is TGTGCCAGCAGAATGAACACTGAAGCTTTCTTT.

V is TRBV27 and J is TRBJ1-1, with D uncertain. This CDR3 has 13 amino acids. Trimming cost V 10 bases and J 1 base, with 13 bases left between them. Germline CDR1 is MNHEY and CDR2 is SMNVEV (reference sequence). The CDR3 DNA reads as TGTGCCACCGCGTATGCGGGGAACACTGAAGCTTTCTTT. Translating gives CATAYAGNTEAFF.

The V and J genes are TRBV7-3 and TRBJ2-1; tentatively, D is TRBD2 (5 bases). CDR3 length: 12 amino acids. The germline V and J ends were trimmed by 8 bases and 7 bases, with 12 bases remaining between them. Germline-derived CDR1 and CDR2 are SGHTA and FQGTGA. The CDR3 coding sequence is TGTGCCAGCGGGAAGGGCGGGAATGAGCAGTTCTTC. Protein sequence: CASGKGGNEQFF.

The chain links TRBV11-2 to TRBJ2-2; TRBD2 agrees at 12 bases. CDR1 SGHAT and CDR2 FQNNGV come from the germline V gene. The junction had 5 bases not matched to a gene; V was cut back by 5 bases and J by 10 bases. The CDR3 has 14 residues. The CDR3 DNA sequence: TGTGCCAGCAGCCTAGCGGGGGGGCGGGAGGAGCTGTTTTTT. Protein sequence: CASSLAGGREELFF.

This rearrangement joins TRBV7-9 to TRBJ2-3; 7 bases align to TRBD2. There are 16 residues in the CDR3. Unmatched junction bases numbered 11, after V lost 3 bases and J lost 5 bases. The germline CDR1 and CDR2 sequences are SEHNR and FQNEAQ (reference sequence). The CDR3 coding sequence is TGTGCCAGCAGCTTTTGGCGGGAGTTATCTGGAGATACGCAGTATTTT. It codes for CASSFWRELSGDTQYF.

In its sample, this clone was seen once. The chain joins TRBV29-1 to TRBJ2-3; a weak D match, TRBD2 (5 bases). This CDR3 is built from 15 residues. Looked up from germline, CDR1 is SQVTM and CDR2 is ANQGSEA. V was shortened by 4 bases and J by 7 bases, with 21 bases between the two germline ends. CDR3 bases: TGCAGCGTTGGAGAAAAACGAGACTACGCACATACGCAGTATTTT. Translated: CSVGEKRDYAHTQYF.

The chain combines TRBV6-1 with TRBJ2-7; D is undetermined. The V end was cut by 10 bases, the J end by 6 bases, with 22 bases between. The CDR3 is 14 residues long. Germline values: CDR1 MNHNS, CDR2 SASEGT. The CDR3 sequence: CATKNGALPIEQYF. In nucleotides, the CDR3 is TGTGCCACCAAAAACGGCGCTTTACCCATCGAGCAGTACTTC.

Here the CDR3 DNA reads TGTGCCAGCAGTTTTCGACAGGGGGGGAACACTGAAGCTTTCTTT. Protein sequence: CASSFRQGGNTEAFF. The chain has TRBV27 and TRBJ1-1, with 9 bases identical to TRBD1. The germline V gene has CDR1 MNHEY and CDR2 SMNVEV (reference sequence). Unmatched junction bases numbered 3, after V lost 3 bases and J lost 1 base. The length of the CDR3 is 15 residues.

The chain recombines TRBV19 with TRBJ2-2, with TRBD1 as a possible D gene (6 bases). Germline values: CDR1 LNHDA, CDR2 SQIVND (reference sequence). The germline V and J ends were trimmed by 3 bases and 7 bases, with 15 bases remaining between them. The CDR3 runs to 15 residues. The CDR3: CASSMSDRRGGELFF. The CDR3 DNA reads as TGTGCCAGTAGTATGTCGGACAGACGGGGCGGGGAGCTGTTTTTT.

In DNA form, the CDR3 reads TGCAGCGCTGGGACCCGGCTGGTATCCTACAATGAGCAGTTCTTC. This encodes CSAGTRLVSYNEQFF. The chain is built from TRBV29-1 and TRBJ2-1, with D perhaps TRBD1 or TRBD2 (5 bases each). CDR3 size: 15 residues. The germline V gene encodes CDR1 SQVTM and CDR2 ANQGSEA. The germline V and J ends were trimmed by 7 bases and 1 base, with 17 bases remaining between them.

V gene TRBV6-6 combines with J gene TRBJ1-1; unclear D gene. Between the trimmed V and J ends, which lost 4 bases and 1 base, there was a span of 7 bases. The CDR3 sequence is 13 residues long. CDR1 and CDR2 (germline): MNHNY, SVGAGI (reference sequence). CDR3 coding DNA: TGTGCCAGCAGTTTACTTAGGAACACTGAAGCTTTCTTT. It codes for CASSLLRNTEAFF.

The gene calls are TRBV7-9 and TRBJ1-3, with D possibly being TRBD1 (5 bases). V lost 6 bases, J lost 0 bases, and 12 bases lay in between. This CDR3 has 15 residues. Germline CDR1 is SEHNR and CDR2 is FQNEAQ (reference sequence). CDR3: CASRNPGGSGNTIYF. In DNA, the CDR3 is TGTGCCAGCAGAAACCCCGGGGGCTCTGGAAACACCATATATTTT.

The chain joins TRBV5-1 to TRBJ2-7; D ambiguous. CDR1 is SGHRS, CDR2 YFSETQ, per germline. The V gene lost 4 bases and the J gene lost 6 bases, with 17 bases spanning the gap. The CDR3 extends over 14 amino acids. The CDR3 is CASSPGLLGGEQYF. The DNA for the CDR3 is TGCGCCAGCAGCCCAGGCCTGTTGGGCGGCGAGCAGTACTTC.

This sequence joins TRBV6-6 and TRBJ1-2, with D perhaps TRBD1 (5 bases). The germline V gene encodes CDR1 MNHNY and CDR2 SVGAGI (reference sequence). Trimming took off 5 bases at V and 1 base at J, with 8 bases between the two ends. The CDR3 length is 13 residues. CDR3 nucleotide sequence: TGTGCCAGCAGTGGGGCCGGTAACTATGGCTACACCTTC. It translates to CASSGAGNYGYTF.

With regard to this clone: The junction departs from germline at one end; a sequencing error may be responsible. The chain uses TRBV7-7 and TRBJ2-5, with D possibly TRBD1 on 6 matching bases. Germline loops: CDR1 SSHAT, CDR2 FNYEAQ (reference sequence). The CDR3 is made up of 13 amino acids. CDR3 in amino acids: CASSSDREETQYF. DNA for the CDR3: TGTGCTAGCAGCTCGGACAGAGAAGAGACCCAGTACTTC.

This clone was seen once. The rearrangement uses TRBV7-2 and TRBJ2-2; no definite D call. The CDR3 has 13 amino acids. The V and J ends lost 3 bases and 5 bases respectively, with 7 bases between them. The germline V gene has CDR1 SGHTA and CDR2 FQGNSA. The CDR3 sequence is CASSFRRTGELFF. CDR3 bases: TGTGCCAGCAGCTTCCGTCGGACCGGGGAGCTGTTTTTT.

CDR3 nucleotides: TGCAGCGTCGCCGGGGGGATATCGGGGGAGCTGTTTTTT. Translated, it gives CSVAGGISGELFF. This rearrangement joins TRBV29-1 to TRBJ2-2; 7 positions agree with TRBD2. The CDR3 consists of 13 residues. The germline V gene has CDR1 SQVTM and CDR2 ANQGSEA. V shed 6 bases, J shed 8 bases, and the junction held 9 bases outside the gene matches.

The V and J genes are TRBV5-6 and TRBJ2-3, with 11 bases fitting TRBD1. Unmatched junction bases numbered 7, after V lost 2 bases and J lost 2 bases. In germline, CDR1 is SGHDT, CDR2 YYEEEE. The CDR3 length is 17 residues. Here the CDR3 reads CASSFGTGGEATDTQYF. For the CDR3, the DNA is TGTGCCAGCAGCTTTGGGACAGGGGGTGAAGCCACAGATACGCAGTATTTT.

This sequence joins TRBV30 and TRBJ1-1; D possibly corresponds to TRBD1 (5 bases). The CDR3 loop spans 12 amino acids. With 6 bases removed from V and 4 bases from J, the gap between germline ends came to 12 bases. Germline CDR1 and CDR2: GTSNPN and SVGIG (reference sequence). Here the CDR3 reads CACQIGGTEAFF. CDR3 bases: TGTGCCTGTCAAATCGGGGGCACTGAAGCTTTCTTT.

The chain carries TRBV19 and TRBJ1-6, with D hard to call. Deletions cut 2 bases from V and 10 bases from J, with 15 bases between. This CDR3 has 15 amino acids. Germline V gives CDR1 LNHDA, CDR2 SQIVND (reference sequence). The CDR3 sequence is CASSISQVRSSPLHF. The CDR3 coding sequence is TGTGCCAGTAGTATATCTCAGGTCCGGAGCTCACCCCTCCACTTT. The entire variable domain, with the rest obtained from reference TRBV19 and TRBJ1-6, is as follows: DGGITQSPKYLFRKEGQNVTLSCEQNLNHDAMYWYRQDPGQGLRLIYYSQIVNDFQKGDIAEGYSVSREKKESFPLTVTSAQKNPTAFYLCASSISQVRSSPLHFGNGTRLTVT.

The V and J genes are TRBV30 and TRBJ2-5; D is possibly TRBD1 (6 bases). The CDR3 consists of 17 residues. The germline CDR1 and CDR2 sequences are GTSNPN and SVGIG (reference sequence). V dropped 0 bases and J dropped 5 bases, with 22 bases sitting between them. CDR3 sequence reads: CAWSVLRTQGFGETQYF. For the CDR3, the DNA is TGTGCCTGGAGTGTATTGAGGACGCAGGGGTTTGGGGAGACCCAGTACTTC. Looking up the rest from reference TRBV30 and TRBJ2-5 gives the full variable domain: SQTIHQWPATLVQPVGSPLSLECTVEGTSNPNLYWYRQAAGRGLQLLFYSVGIGQISSEVPQNLSASRPQDRQFILSSKKLLLSDSGFYLCAWSVLRTQGFGETQYFGPGTRLLVL.

The chain is built from TRBV6-5 and TRBJ2-5; tentatively, D is TRBD2 (5 bases). CDR3 length: 11 amino acids. The V gene's germline CDR1 is MNHEY and CDR2 SVGAGI. Trimming left V 2 bases short and J 7 bases short, with 5 bases between. CDR3 DNA sequence: TGTGCCAGCAGTTACCGGGGGACCCAGTACTTC. It is translated as CASSYRGTQYF.

This chain uses TRBV21-1 with TRBJ2-5; TRBD2 reflects the table's D call only, with no check against the DNA. TRBV21-1 is shown as a pseudogene. CDR3 length: 13 amino acids. CDR3 DNA: TGTGCCAGCAGCAGAAGGAGTGGAGAGACCCAGTACTTC. This encodes CASSRRSGETQYF.